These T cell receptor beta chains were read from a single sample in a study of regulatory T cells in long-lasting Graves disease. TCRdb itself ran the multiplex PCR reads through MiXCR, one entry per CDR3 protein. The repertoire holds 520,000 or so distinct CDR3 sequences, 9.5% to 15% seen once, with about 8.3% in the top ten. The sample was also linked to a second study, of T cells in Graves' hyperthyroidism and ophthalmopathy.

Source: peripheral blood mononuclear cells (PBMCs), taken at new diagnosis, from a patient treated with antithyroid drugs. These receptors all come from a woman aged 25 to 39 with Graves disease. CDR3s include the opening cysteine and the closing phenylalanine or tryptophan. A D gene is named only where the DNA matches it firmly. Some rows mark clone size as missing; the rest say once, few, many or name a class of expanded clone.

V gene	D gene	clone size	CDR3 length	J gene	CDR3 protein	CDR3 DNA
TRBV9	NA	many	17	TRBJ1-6	CASSPDGDSSYNSPLHF	TGTGCCAGCAGCCCGGACGGAGACAGCTCCTATAATTCACCCCTCCACTTT
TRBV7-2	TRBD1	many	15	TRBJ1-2	CASSPRGGTGYGYTF	TGTGCCAGCAGCCCCAGGGGGGGAACGGGCTATGGCTACACCTTC
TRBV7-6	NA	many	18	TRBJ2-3	CASSYIPDREGVTDTQYF	TGTGCCAGCAGCTATATACCCGACAGGGAGGGAGTAACAGATACGCAGTATTTT
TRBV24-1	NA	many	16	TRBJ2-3	CATSDDVEGNTDTQYF	TGTGCCACCAGTGATGATGTGGAGGGGAACACAGATACGCAGTATTTT
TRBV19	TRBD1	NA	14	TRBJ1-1	CASNLQGLGPEAFF	TGTGCCAGTAACCTACAGGGGCTCGGGCCTGAAGCTTTCTTT
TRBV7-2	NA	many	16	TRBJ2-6	CASSAQVLSGANVLTF	TGTGCCAGCAGCGCACAGGTTCTCTCTGGGGCCAACGTCCTGACTTTC
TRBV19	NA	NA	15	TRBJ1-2	CASSLGHLSNYGYTF	TGTGCCAGTAGTTTGGGACACCTATCTAACTATGGCTACACCTTC
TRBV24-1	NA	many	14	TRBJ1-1	CATSGGGRNTEAFF	TGTGCCACCAGTGGGGGAGGGAGGAACACTGAAGCTTTCTTT
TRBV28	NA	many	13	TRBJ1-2	CASMPALNYGYTF	TGTGCCAGCATGCCGGCGCTTAACTATGGCTACACCTTC
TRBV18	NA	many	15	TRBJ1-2	CASSPKIGRNYGYTF	TGTGCCAGCTCACCAAAGATAGGACGAAACTATGGCTACACCTTC
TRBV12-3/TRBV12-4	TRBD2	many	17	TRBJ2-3	CASSQLIAGTSTDTQYF	TGTGCCAGCAGTCAATTAATAGCGGGTACTAGCACAGATACGCAGTATTTT
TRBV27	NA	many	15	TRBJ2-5	CASSLGWGQPATQYF	TGTGCCAGCAGTTTGGGGTGGGGCCAACCGGCGACCCAGTACTTC
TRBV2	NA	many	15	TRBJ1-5	CASSSTGLGLEPQHF	TGTGCCAGCAGTTCAACCGGGTTGGGCCTAGAGCCCCAGCATTTT
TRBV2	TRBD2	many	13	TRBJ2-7	CASRDERGYEQYF	TGTGCCAGCAGGGACGAGCGGGGCTACGAGCAGTACTTC
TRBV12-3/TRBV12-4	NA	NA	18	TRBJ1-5	CASSLWGLTDDSNQPQHF	TGTGCCAGCAGTTTATGGGGCTTGACGGACGATAGCAATCAGCCCCAGCATTTT
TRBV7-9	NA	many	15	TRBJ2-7	CASSLSQGPEREQYF	TGTGCCAGCAGCCTTTCTCAGGGTCCCGAACGCGAGCAGTACTTC
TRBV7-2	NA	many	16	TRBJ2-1	CASSPTGPVGDNEQFF	TGTGCCAGCAGCCCAACCGGGCCAGTGGGCGACAATGAGCAGTTCTTC
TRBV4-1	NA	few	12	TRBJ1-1	CASSRGTYEAFF	TGCGCCAGCAGCCGGGGGACCTATGAAGCTTTCTTT
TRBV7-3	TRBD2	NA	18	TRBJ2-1	CASSRLAGSTSGDNEQFF	TGTGCCAGCAGCCGACTAGCGGGGTCCACCTCGGGGGACAATGAGCAGTTCTTC
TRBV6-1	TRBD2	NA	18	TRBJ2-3	CASTLSSGSPLGTDTQYF	TGTGCCAGCACTCTTTCCAGCGGGAGCCCGCTAGGCACAGATACGCAGTATTTT
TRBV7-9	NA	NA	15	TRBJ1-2	CASSSTRDGGYGYTF	TGTGCCAGCAGCTCTACTCGGGACGGCGGCTATGGCTACACCTTC
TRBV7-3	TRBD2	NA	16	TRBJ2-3	CASSLLLAGKGDTQYF	TGTGCCAGCAGCTTACTACTAGCGGGAAAGGGGGATACGCAGTATTTT
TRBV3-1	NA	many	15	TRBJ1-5	CASSQVSGSNQPQHF	TGTGCCAGCAGCCAAGTGTCGGGGAGCAATCAGCCCCAGCATTTT
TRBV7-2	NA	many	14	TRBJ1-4	CASSRTGHTEKLFF	TGTGCCAGCAGTCGTACGGGACATACTGAAAAACTGTTTTTT
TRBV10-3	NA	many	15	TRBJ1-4	CAISELQGPNEKLFF	TGTGCCATCAGTGAGTTACAGGGCCCTAATGAAAAACTGTTTTTT